This T cell receptor (beta chain) was identified in a study of CD8 T cells in ankylosing spondylitis. General study results and limits: Ankylosing spondylitis blood seemed to carry a telltale TCR beta motif made of fewer than 10 highly homologous variants. Reports of some motif variants in reactive arthritis synovial fluid and blood predate this one. Matched ankylosing spondylitis synovial fluid reportedly contained a significantly enriched population of disease-linked clones.

In germline, CDR1 is LNHNV, CDR2 YYDKDF (reference sequence). Trimming pared 5 bases from V and 3 bases from J, leaving 17 bases between. The CDR3 length is 16 residues. In regard to this clonotype: Its cognate antigen is unknown.

Quantitative 5'-RACE with molecular barcodes was used to make the TCR beta libraries. TCRdb reanalysed the 5' RACE reads using MiXCR and keeps one entry per CDR3 protein. The repertoire holds 160,000 or so distinct CDR3 sequences, with 9.8% as singletons. This sequence was found in a female donor with ankylosing spondylitis or in good health (not recorded which). What was sequenced was blood, either unsorted or a sorted T cell fraction (not recorded which). This chain uses TRBV15 with TRBJ2-4; D may be TRBD1 (6 bases). CDR3 amino acids: CATSAAGGTDKNIQYF. In nucleotides, the CDR3 is TGTGCCACCAGCGCCGCTGGGGGCACAGACAAAAACATTCAGTACTTC. The whole variable domain, remainder taken from reference TRBV15 and TRBJ2-4, is DAMVIQNPRYQVTQFGKPVTLSCSQTLNHNVMYWYQQKSSQAPKLLFHYYDKDFNNEADTPDNFQSRRPNTSFCFLDIRSPGLGDTAMYLCATSAAGGTDKNIQYFGAGTRLSVL.